This entry lists 29 T cell receptor beta chains sequenced from one sample in a study of blood T cell repertoires in COVID-19. Generated by immunoSEQ multiplex PCR, the TCRdb table keeps only in-frame clones and is missing some. The sample has tens of thousands of clones; roughly 84% are singletons. The specimen was peripheral blood. These receptors were taken from a man aged 50 to 59 with active COVID-19.

V is TRBV9 and J is TRBJ2-1; 8 bases map to TRBD2. The CDR3 covers 17 residues. CDR1 SGDLS and CDR2 YYNGEE come from the germline V gene. V shed 0 bases, J shed 8 bases, and the junction held 13 bases outside the gene matches. In DNA form, the CDR3 reads TGTGCCAGCAGCGTAGGGTTTCGGGCGGGAGGAATCTATGAGCAGTTCTTC. Translating gives CASSVGFRAGGIYEQFF.

V usage is TRBV18 and J usage is TRBJ2-7, with D tentatively TRBD1 (6 bases). Between the trimmed V and J ends, which lost 4 bases and 2 bases, there was a span of 9 bases. The CDR3 sequence is 13 residues long. The germline V gene has CDR1 KGHSH and CDR2 LQKENI. The CDR3 is CASSLGQPYEQYV. The CDR3 DNA is TGTGCCAGCTCACTCGGACAGCCCTACGAGCAGTACGTC.

The chain employs TRBV24-1 and TRBJ1-1; tentatively, D is TRBD1 (5 bases). This CDR3 is built from 13 residues. Trimming stripped 3 bases from V and 8 bases from J, with 12 bases between. The V gene's germline CDR1 is KGHDR and CDR2 SFDVKD. CDR3 region: CATSDPSGGEAFF. The CDR3 coding sequence is TGTGCCACCAGTGATCCTTCTGGGGGGGAAGCTTTCTTT.

V gene TRBV2 combines with J gene TRBJ1-4; the D is unclear. Trimming removed 6 bases at V and 0 bases at J, with 11 bases between. Germline lookup yields CDR1 SNHLY and CDR2 FYNNEI. This CDR3 has 15 residues. CDR3 residues: CASSLDRSTNEKLFF. In DNA, the CDR3 is TGTGCCAGCAGCCTAGACCGTTCAACTAATGAAAAACTGTTTTTT.

The gene calls are TRBV18 and TRBJ2-1; D uncertain. The V end was cut by 2 bases, the J end by 9 bases, with 17 bases between. CDR1 and CDR2 (germline): KGHSH, LQKENI. The CDR3 spans 15 residues. This chain's CDR3 is CASSPMGLAYSEQFF. Here the CDR3 DNA reads TGTGCCAGCTCACCAATGGGCCTCGCCTATAGTGAGCAGTTCTTC.

This chain uses TRBV7-2 with TRBJ1-6; the D gene is possibly TRBD1 (5 bases). Germline-derived CDR1 and CDR2 are SGHTA and FQGNSA. CDR3 length: 15 amino acids. The V gene lost 3 bases and the J gene lost 7 bases, with 13 bases spanning the gap. DNA for the CDR3: TGTGCCAGCAGCTTCCCGGCAGGGCAGAATTCACCCCTCCACTTT. Its translation is CASSFPAGQNSPLHF.

The rearrangement joins TRBV14 to TRBJ2-1, with 7 bases lining up with TRBD2. V lost 3 bases, J lost 8 bases, and 16 bases stayed unmatched. The length of the CDR3 is 17 residues. Germline lookup yields CDR1 SGHDN and CDR2 FVKESK. The CDR3: CASSQDWGSGPRDEQFF. In DNA, the CDR3 is TGTGCCAGCAGCCAGGACTGGGGTAGCGGGCCTAGGGATGAGCAGTTCTTC. The full variable domain, in which reference TRBV14 and TRBJ2-1 provide the parts outside the CDR3, is EAGVTQFPSHSVIEKGQTVTLRCDPISGHDNLYWYRRVMGKEIKFLLHFVKESKQDESGMPNNRFLAERTGGTYSTLKVQPAELEDSGVYFCASSQDWGSGPRDEQFFGPGTRLTVL.

In its sample, this clone was seen once. The chain links TRBV6-1 to TRBJ1-2; tentative D call: TRBD1 (5 bases). Trimming removed 1 base from V and 5 bases from J, with 8 bases in between. The length of the CDR3 is 13 residues. Germline lookup yields CDR1 MNHNS and CDR2 SASEGT. CDR3 nucleotides: TGTGCCAGCAGTGAAGAGGAGGGGTATGGCTACACCTTC. Protein: CASSEEEGYGYTF.

The rearrangement joins TRBV18 to TRBJ1-1; 7 bases map to TRBD1. This CDR3 comprises 17 residues. Trimming at V came to 2 bases and at J to 0 bases, leaving 9 bases not matched to a gene. Germline V gives CDR1 KGHSH, CDR2 LQKENI. The CDR3 region has the DNA TGTGCCAGCTCACCATCCAAGGGGACAGCGATGAACACTGAAGCTTTCTTT. It specifies CASSPSKGTAMNTEAFF.

This clone was observed once. V and J are TRBV7-7 and TRBJ2-1, with 9 bases lining up with TRBD2. Germline CDR1 reads SSHAT; CDR2 reads FNYEAQ (reference sequence). This CDR3 has 15 amino acids. Trimming removed 0 bases from V and 4 bases from J; junction bases left unmatched: 1. CDR3 sequence: CASSLAAGGYNEQFF. CDR3 nucleotides: TGTGCCAGCAGCTTAGCGGCGGGAGGGTACAATGAGCAGTTCTTC.

The V gene is TRBV6-5, the J gene TRBJ1-5, with D unclear. This CDR3 region has 13 residues. CDR1 is MNHEY, CDR2 SVGAGI, per germline. V gave up 0 bases and J gave up 6 bases, with 6 bases separating them. Here the CDR3 DNA reads TGTGCCAGCAGTTACTCGAGTGGTCAGCCCCAGCATTTT. Amino acid sequence: CASSYSSGQPQHF.

The chain combines TRBV7-2 with TRBJ1-5; maybe TRBD1 (5 bases). V was pared by 5 bases and J by 0 bases, with 11 bases between. This CDR3 region has 15 residues. Germline loops: CDR1 SGHTA, CDR2 FQGNSA. CDR3 DNA sequence: TGTGCCAGCAGCCCAGGGATCTATAGCAATCAGCCCCAGCATTTT. Amino acid sequence: CASSPGIYSNQPQHF.

The chain carries TRBV6-1 and TRBJ2-2, with 9 positions matching TRBD2. The CDR3 spans 15 residues. The V gene's germline CDR1 is MNHNS and CDR2 SASEGT. With 3 bases clipped from V and 3 bases from J, the junction kept 2 bases outside the gene matches. CDR3 amino acids: CASSERGGDTGELFF. Written as DNA, the CDR3 is TGTGCCAGCAGTGAGCGGGGGGGAGACACCGGGGAGCTGTTTTTT.

The chain couples TRBV11-2 to TRBJ2-3; the match to TRBD2 covers 9 bases. After removal of 2 bases from V and 4 bases from J, the junction contained 4 bases not matched to a gene. Looked up from germline, CDR1 is SGHAT and CDR2 is FQNNGV. This CDR3 comprises 15 residues. The CDR3 DNA is TGTGCCAGCAGCTTACTAGCGGGGCTTGCAGATACGCAGTATTTT. As protein: CASSLLAGLADTQYF.

The chain is built from TRBV19 and TRBJ1-1, with D perhaps matching TRBD1 (5 bases). The CDR3 contains 13 residues. The V and J ends lost 5 bases and 9 bases respectively, with 16 bases between them. Germline V gene lookup returns CDR1 LNHDA and CDR2 SQIVND (reference sequence). The CDR3 region is CASSDTLGEKAFF. CDR3 sequence (DNA): TGTGCCAGTAGTGATACCCTAGGGGAAAAAGCTTTCTTT.

This sequence joins TRBV3-1 (or the pseudogene TRBV3-2) and TRBJ1-2; the match to TRBD1 covers 12 bases. Germline assignment: CDR1 LGHDT and CDR2 YNNKEL (reference sequence). Trimming took 4 bases from V and 8 from J; bases not matched to a gene: 5. This CDR3 is 14 amino acids long. CDR3 in amino acids: CASSPRDRGLGYTF. The CDR3 DNA reads as TGTGCCAGCAGCCCCCGGGACAGGGGGCTGGGCTACACCTTC.

V is TRBV15 and J is TRBJ2-1; TRBD1 matches 7 bases. The junction had 7 bases not matched to a gene; V was cut back by 9 bases and J by 5 bases. The CDR3 sequence is 13 residues long. The germline CDR1 and CDR2 sequences are LNHNV and YYDKDF (reference sequence). The CDR3 DNA reads TGTGCCACAACTAAGGGGGCCGACAATGAGCAGTTCTTC. It specifies CATTKGADNEQFF. Filled out from reference TRBV15 and TRBJ2-1, the complete variable domain reads DAMVIQNPRYQVTQFGKPVTLSCSQTLNHNVMYWYQQKSSQAPKLLFHYYDKDFNNEADTPDNFQSRRPNTSFCFLDIRSPGLGDTAMYLCATTKGADNEQFFGPGTRLTVL.

V gene TRBV2 combines with J gene TRBJ2-7, with D unresolved. CDR1 SNHLY and CDR2 FYNNEI come from the germline V gene. CDR3 length: 14 residues. V was clipped by 4 bases and J by 2 bases, with 12 bases between them. Written as DNA, the CDR3 is TGTGCCAGCAGTGGCTGGGCAGCCGCCTACGAGCAGTACGTC. The encoded protein is CASSGWAAAYEQYV.

The chain recombines TRBV5-5 with TRBJ2-7; TRBD1 agrees at 7 bases. V shed 4 bases, J shed 0 bases, and the junction held 4 bases outside the gene matches. The length of the CDR3 is 14 residues. In germline, CDR1 is SGHKS, CDR2 YYEKEE (reference sequence). The CDR3 nucleotides are TGTGCCAGCAGCCGACGACAGGGCTCCTACGAGCAGTACTTC. Amino acid sequence: CASSRRQGSYEQYF.

The gene calls are TRBV5-1 and TRBJ2-1; 10 positions match TRBD1. The CDR3 spans 15 residues. Trimming cost V 4 bases and J 7 bases; bases outside gene matches: 8. Germline V lookup: CDR1 SGHRS, CDR2 YFSETQ. The CDR3 DNA sequence: TGCGCCAGCAGCCCAGGACAGGGGGTGGGGAATGAGCAGTTCTTC. Encoded protein: CASSPGQGVGNEQFF. Using reference TRBV5-1 and TRBJ2-1 for the parts outside the CDR3, the full variable domain is KAGVTQTPRYLIKTRGQQVTLSCSPISGHRSVSWYQQTPGQGLQFLFEYFSETQRNKGNFPGRFSGRQFSNSRSEMNVSTLELGDSALYLCASSPGQGVGNEQFFGPGTRLTVL.

This rearrangement joins TRBV18 to TRBJ2-2; the D gene is possibly TRBD1 (6 bases). CDR1 and CDR2 (germline): KGHSH, LQKENI. The CDR3 covers 15 residues. V shed 4 bases and J shed 1 base, with 10 bases lying between them. In nucleotides, the CDR3 is TGTGCCAGCTCACTCCGGACAGAGAACACCGGGGAGCTGTTTTTT. Translation gives CASSLRTENTGELFF.

This clone was observed a few times. The chain recombines TRBV27 with TRBJ1-6; no clear D gene. The V and J ends lost 3 bases and 9 bases respectively, with 12 bases between them. This CDR3 is 14 amino acids long. Germline CDR1 reads MNHEY; CDR2 reads SMNVEV (reference sequence). CDR3 amino acids: CASSFSATGSPLHF. The DNA for the CDR3 is TGTGCCAGCAGTTTCAGCGCGACGGGTTCACCCCTCCACTTT.

CDR3 protein: CASSITARDSDEQYF. DNA for the CDR3: TGTGCCAGCAGCATCACCGCCCGGGACTCTGACGAGCAGTACTTC. The chain joins TRBV9 to TRBJ2-7; D may be TRBD2 (6 bases). Looked up from germline, CDR1 is SGDLS and CDR2 is YYNGEE. The germline V and J ends were trimmed by 4 bases and 5 bases, with 19 bases remaining between them. This CDR3 has 15 residues.

The table lists this clone with a count of one. This chain uses TRBV9 with TRBJ2-1; no clear D. Trimming pared 0 bases from V and 8 bases from J, leaving 15 bases between. This CDR3 is 15 amino acids long. Germline V gene data show CDR1 as SGDLS and CDR2 as YYNGEE. CDR3 region: CASSVEGMSRDEQFF. Here the CDR3 DNA reads TGTGCCAGCAGCGTAGAAGGCATGTCTAGAGATGAGCAGTTCTTC.

The chain is built from TRBV7-9 and TRBJ2-3; 7 bases match TRBD2. After removal of 5 bases from V and 1 base from J, the junction contained 18 bases not matched to a gene. CDR1 and CDR2 from the germline V gene are SEHNR and FQNEAQ (reference sequence). The CDR3 sequence is 19 residues long. This CDR3 reads CASSLSPGRERRGTDTQYF. The DNA for the CDR3 is TGTGCCAGCAGCCTATCCCCTGGGCGGGAGAGGAGGGGCACAGATACGCAGTATTTT.

The CDR3, as DNA: TGTGCCAGCAGTCCGACCGTGGGTGGGGCTGATCAGCCCCAGCATTTT. This encodes CASSPTVGGADQPQHF. The gene calls are TRBV27 and TRBJ1-5, with D perhaps matching TRBD1 (5 bases). The germline V gene encodes CDR1 MNHEY and CDR2 SMNVEV (reference sequence). CDR3 length equals 16 residues. Trimming left V 5 bases short and J 5 bases short, with 19 bases between.

This chain joins TRBV4-2 and TRBJ2-3, with 12 bases lining up with TRBD2. This CDR3 has 17 amino acids. Unmatched junction bases numbered 10, after V lost 3 bases and J lost 6 bases. The germline V gene encodes CDR1 LGHNA and CDR2 YNFKEQ. The CDR3 spells CASSQILAGGGWDTQYF. The CDR3 DNA sequence: TGTGCCAGCAGCCAGATACTAGCGGGAGGAGGGTGGGATACGCAGTATTTT.

The chain carries TRBV19 and TRBJ1-1, with D hard to call. CDR1 LNHDA and CDR2 SQIVND come from the germline V gene (reference sequence). V lost 0 bases and J 4 bases, leaving 9 bases between the germline ends. CDR3 length: 14 residues. CDR3 nucleotides: TGTGCCAGTAGTATAGAGTTTAAGCCCACTGAAGCTTTCTTT. This codes for CASSIEFKPTEAFF.

V usage is TRBV5-5 and J usage is TRBJ1-6, with D tentatively TRBD1 (5 bases). CDR1 and CDR2 (germline): SGHKS, YYEKEE (reference sequence). The CDR3 extends over 15 amino acids. Deletions cut 0 bases from V and 8 bases from J, with 12 bases between. In nucleotides, the CDR3 is TGTGCCAGCAGCTTGGCTCCGGGACTAGATTCACCCCTCCACTTT. This translates into CASSLAPGLDSPLHF.